This note documents a single T cell receptor (beta chain) sequence. The CDR3 runs to 17 residues. Unmatched junction bases numbered 11, after V lost 5 bases and J lost 5 bases. Germline CDR1 MNHNY, CDR2 SVGAGI (reference sequence). Measured with immunoSEQ multiplex PCR; TCRdb has only the in-frame clones, and not every one. The sample contains 80,000 to 100,000 clones, almost 90% of which appear only once. This entry belongs to a study of blood T cell repertoires in COVID-19. The TCR originated in a man over 45 with COVID-19, enrolled during active disease. The rearrangement uses TRBV6-6 and TRBJ2-1, with 11 bases aligning to TRBD2. Sequenced sample: peripheral blood. The DNA for the CDR3 is TGTGCCAGCAGTCACGTTAGCGGGGGGGCCGGGAACAATGAGCAGTTCTTC. Protein product: CASSHVSGGAGNNEQFF.